The rows below give T cell receptor beta chains drawn from one sample of a study of blood T cells in healthy people across ages. MiXCR, run by TCRdb on the 5' RACE reads, gives a single entry per CDR3 protein. The table shows some 900,000 distinct CDR3 sequences, with about 44% occurring only once. Sequenced input: blood. The receptors derive from a man aged 25-45 years in good health. CDR3s include the opening cysteine and the closing phenylalanine or tryptophan. The D gene is left open where the match is weak.

V gene: TRBV5-1
J gene: TRBJ2-1
D gene: TRBD1
CDR3 protein: CASSLDGQGAHNEQFF

V gene: TRBV6-5
J gene: TRBJ2-3
D gene: -
CDR3 protein: CASRGNQRSPDTQYF

V gene: TRBV28
J gene: TRBJ2-1
D gene: TRBD2
CDR3 protein: CASSLSIGLADNEQFF

V gene: TRBV30
J gene: TRBJ2-5
D gene: -
CDR3 protein: CAWSHKGEQYF

V gene: TRBV7-8
J gene: TRBJ1-5
D gene: -
CDR3 protein: CASSRDAGSNQPQHF

V gene: TRBV9
J gene: TRBJ1-2
D gene: -
CDR3 protein: CASSVGGTEVYGYTF

V gene: TRBV5-1
J gene: TRBJ2-5
D gene: TRBD2
CDR3 protein: CASSWNPLLSGGRDEQYF

V gene: TRBV7-2
J gene: TRBJ2-5
D gene: TRBD2
CDR3 protein: CASSRAGRQQETQYF

V gene: TRBV7-2
J gene: TRBJ2-1
D gene: -
CDR3 protein: CASSPEIISSYNEQFF

V gene: TRBV6-5
J gene: TRBJ2-7
D gene: TRBD1
CDR3 protein: CASSYTGVTYEQYF

V gene: TRBV9
J gene: TRBJ1-2
D gene: -
CDR3 protein: CASRSLGKGYGYTF

V gene: TRBV2
J gene: TRBJ1-2
D gene: -
CDR3 protein: CASIDRTGYGYTF

V gene: TRBV12-3/TRBV12-4
J gene: TRBJ2-1
D gene: TRBD2
CDR3 protein: CASSLRGESYNEQFF

V gene: TRBV4-1
J gene: TRBJ1-2
D gene: -
CDR3 protein: CASSQARSKDGGSYTF